One and the same sample provided the 12 T cell receptor beta chains below, sequenced in a study of blood T cell repertoires in COVID-19. Data came from immunoSEQ multiplex PCR; TCRdb stores just in-frame clones and leaves some out. This table holds 250,000 to 350,000 clones, 80% to 95% found once. Sequenced sample: peripheral blood. These receptor sequences come from a woman in her 30s with COVID-19, enrolled during active disease.

The chain is built from TRBV18 and TRBJ2-5, with D maybe TRBD2 (6 bases). The CDR3 contains 15 residues. Germline V gives CDR1 KGHSH, CDR2 LQKENI. V shed 6 bases and J shed 2 bases, with 16 bases lying between them. The CDR3 here is CASSDGGMGQETQYF. CDR3 DNA sequence: TGTGCCAGCTCCGACGGCGGGATGGGACAAGAGACCCAGTACTTC.

The V call is TRBV7-2, the J call TRBJ2-7; the D gene is possibly TRBD2 (5 bases). This CDR3 has 15 amino acids. Trimming removed 5 bases from V and 0 bases from J, with 14 bases in between. Germline-derived CDR1 and CDR2 are SGHTA and FQGNSA. The CDR3 bases are TGTGCCAGCAGCCGCGGACCGGGGAGCTCCTACGAGCAGTACTTC. Amino acid sequence: CASSRGPGSSYEQYF.

The chain couples TRBV27 to TRBJ1-6; maybe TRBD1 (5 bases). Trimming stripped 7 bases from V and 10 bases from J, with 17 bases between. This CDR3 comprises 14 residues. In germline, CDR1 is MNHEY, CDR2 SMNVEV (reference sequence). The CDR3 DNA is TGTGCCAGCACCTGGAGGGGTTCAGGGTCACCCCTCCACTTT. As protein: CASTWRGSGSPLHF.

Points on this clone: An end of the junction differs from the germline gene, which may be a read error. The J gene is TRBJ1-2, the V gene TRBV28, with TRBD1 matching over 9 bases. The CDR3 runs to 12 residues. Germline V gene sequence: CDR1 MDHEN, CDR2 SYDVKM. The CDR3 DNA is TGTGCCAGCAGCGATCCCCGGGACAGGGTCTCCTTC. Protein product: CASSDPRDRVSF.

As regards this clone: One junction end does not reproduce the germline sequence, and a read error may be involved. CDR3 DNA sequence: TGTGCCAGCACCTTAGCGGAGTTCACAGATACGCAGTATTTT. Translating it yields CASTLAEFTDTQYF. This chain joins TRBV7-9 and TRBJ2-3; TRBD2 might be the D (6 bases). Germline CDR1 and CDR2: SEHNR and FQNEAQ (reference sequence). This CDR3 spans 14 amino acids.

The chain uses TRBV5-4 and TRBJ2-3; maybe TRBD2 (6 bases). The CDR3 has 13 residues. From germline, CDR1 is SGHNT and CDR2 YYREEE (reference sequence). V was clipped by 4 bases and J by 2 bases, with 8 bases between them. CDR3 DNA sequence: TGTGCCAGCAGCCGGGACTTCACAGATACGCAGTATTTT. Translated, it gives CASSRDFTDTQYF.

The chain has TRBV13 and TRBJ1-6; 9 nucleotides align to TRBD1. V gave up 4 bases and J gave up 9 bases; unmatched junction bases: 13. The germline V gene encodes CDR1 PRHDT and CDR2 FYEKMQ (reference sequence). This CDR3 is built from 17 residues. CDR3 nucleotide sequence: TGTGCCAGCAGCTCTCACCCGAGTAGGGACAGGGTTTCACCCCTCCACTTT. Translating it yields CASSSHPSRDRVSPLHF.

This sequence joins TRBV27 and TRBJ2-1; D might be TRBD1 (6 bases). The CDR3 totals 15 residues. Trimming removed 6 bases from V and 4 bases from J, with 16 bases in between. CDR1 and CDR2 (germline): MNHEY, SMNVEV (reference sequence). CDR3: CASSQGQPAYNEQFF. CDR3 nucleotide sequence: TGTGCCAGCAGCCAGGGACAACCCGCTTACAATGAGCAGTTCTTC.

This clone showed up just a few times. This chain connects TRBV4-1 to TRBJ2-3; D is possibly TRBD1 (6 bases). Trimming pared 3 bases from V and 4 bases from J, leaving 14 bases between. CDR1 is MGHRA and CDR2 is YSYEKL in the germline V gene. The length of the CDR3 is 15 residues. CDR3 protein: CASSQPPGVPDTQYF. CDR3 DNA sequence: TGCGCCAGCAGCCAGCCGCCAGGGGTCCCAGATACGCAGTATTTT.

The chain is built from TRBV14 and TRBJ1-1; possibly TRBD1 for D (6 bases). Trimming pared 4 bases from V and 0 bases from J, leaving 21 bases between. CDR3 size: 18 residues. Germline loops: CDR1 SGHDN, CDR2 FVKESK. The CDR3: CASSPQRTARRLNTEAFF. CDR3 coding DNA: TGTGCCAGCAGCCCCCAAAGGACAGCCAGACGACTGAACACTGAAGCTTTCTTT.

This chain links TRBV28 with TRBJ2-7; 10 nucleotides match TRBD2. J lost 6 bases, V lost 3 bases, and 11 bases had no gene match. The CDR3 is made up of 16 amino acids. Germline loops: CDR1 MDHEN, CDR2 SYDVKM. The CDR3 DNA follows: TGTGCCAGCAGTTTGGGAAGGACTAGCGGAGGGGGCGAGCAGTACTTC. Protein product: CASSLGRTSGGGEQYF.

This sequence joins TRBV4-1 and TRBJ2-2; TRBD2 is a possible D gene (5 bases). V lost 2 bases and J 3 bases, leaving 25 bases between the germline ends. Germline loops: CDR1 MGHRA, CDR2 YSYEKL. The CDR3 runs 20 residues. Here the CDR3 reads CASSQPPLGGFRGDTGELFF. The CDR3 region has the DNA TGCGCCAGCAGCCAACCTCCGCTCGGCGGGTTTCGAGGAGACACCGGGGAGCTGTTTTTT.